The source of this T cell receptor beta chain is a study of blood T cells in healthy people across ages. Study outcomes and limitations: Estimated diversity, derived from one million T cells, was regarded as an underestimate.

Healthy Caucasian individuals from Russia aged about 6 to 95 were enrolled as donors. Per-sample yields of isolated PBMCs were at least 6 million. Then a second PCR, running roughly 7 to 11 cycles, was carried out with a sample-barcoded 5' primer and a J-beta primer mix. Each cDNA molecule, via a template-switch adaptor with 12 random nucleotides, was tagged. TCRdb reprocessed the 5' RACE reads with MiXCR, giving one entry per CDR3 protein. The sample consists of 250,000 to 300,000 distinct CDR3 sequences, roughly 27% of them appearing once. This clonotype appeared a few times. What it binds is not known. The sequence came from a woman in her 70s in good health. Sequences were obtained from blood.

The CDR3: CASSEVGAGGYTF. CDR3 DNA: TGCGCCAGCAGTGAAGTAGGGGCAGGTGGCTACACCTTC. V usage is TRBV10-2 and J usage is TRBJ1-2, with D tentatively TRBD1 (5 bases). The CDR3 extends over 13 amino acids. Germline V gene lookup returns CDR1 WSHSY and CDR2 SAAADI. Trimming cost V 3 bases and J 7 bases, with 12 bases left between them.